These T cell receptor beta chains were read from a single sample in a study of T cell responses to AZD1222 COVID-19 vaccine. Profiling relied on immunoSEQ multiplex PCR, and the TCRdb table lists in-frame clones only, not all of them. This sample carries 150,000 to 200,000 clones, more than 90% of them seen once, and the ten largest clones take approximately 4%. Source: peripheral blood, taken 28 days after the second dose of the MenACWY control vaccine. The receptor source for this set is an adult who received the MenACWY meningococcal vaccine as a control. Both conserved end residues are part of each CDR3. Expanded clones get a size class; other rows say once, few or many, or leave the size out.

. TRBV27 CASSKLDGELFF
. TRBV19 CASINVGVYSGYTF
. TRBV19 CASSIGLEATNEKLFF
. TRBV5-5 CASSLISGRLNEQFF
. TRBV28 CATDGASNTGELFF
few TRBV6-5 CASSPKGAHTEAFF
. TRBV6-5 CASRDQGYNEQFF
few TRBV5-1 CASGGTIGQQYF
. TRBV7-3 CASSRGQGTGEAFF
. TRBV6-2/TRBV6-3 CASSLEGLAATAGELFF
. TRBV5-4 CASSAGQGARPGNTIYF
. TRBV4-1 CASSQELPNSPLHF
. TRBV28 CASREGGNYGYTF
. TRBV6-5 CASSSRQRDIQYF
once TRBV19 CASSMGQGNTQYF
. TRBV30 CAWTFGGPADTQYF
. TRBV7-7 CASSLEQGPPYNEQFF
. TRBV6-2/TRBV6-3 CASSYPLLSEQFF
. TRBV28 CASRRPTGVEYEQYF
. TRBV5-1 CASSPGLAGANNEQFF
. TRBV29-1 CSVLSDEKLFF